This entry features one T cell receptor (beta chain) sequence. In Maryland, USA, blood bank volunteers were the healthy controls. The unsorted libraries were generated from a total of 2 million PBMCs, which had been stored in RNAlater at -80 C. The CDR3 covers 17 residues. Looked up from germline, CDR1 is PRHDT and CDR2 is FYEKMQ (reference sequence). V lost 4 bases, J lost 7 bases, and 23 bases lay in between. The sample originates from a study of neurological immune-mediated disorders. 5'RACE employing 10-nucleotide random UMIs yielded the cDNA. In each sequencing run, over 160 million TCR-beta sequences were generated from 15-18 subjects. One entry per CDR3 protein results from TCRdb running MiXCR on the 5' RACE reads. The table records over 45,000 distinct CDR3 sequences, about 25% of them present only once.

This TCR derives from a woman in her seventies in good health. This chain joins TRBV13 and TRBJ2-1; D is possibly TRBD1 (6 bases). Sequencing was done on a sample of PBMCs. The CDR3 here is CASSYRGSNRARNEQFF. CDR3 nucleotide sequence: TGTGCCAGCAGCTATAGAGGATCCAACAGGGCCCGTAATGAGCAGTTCTTC.